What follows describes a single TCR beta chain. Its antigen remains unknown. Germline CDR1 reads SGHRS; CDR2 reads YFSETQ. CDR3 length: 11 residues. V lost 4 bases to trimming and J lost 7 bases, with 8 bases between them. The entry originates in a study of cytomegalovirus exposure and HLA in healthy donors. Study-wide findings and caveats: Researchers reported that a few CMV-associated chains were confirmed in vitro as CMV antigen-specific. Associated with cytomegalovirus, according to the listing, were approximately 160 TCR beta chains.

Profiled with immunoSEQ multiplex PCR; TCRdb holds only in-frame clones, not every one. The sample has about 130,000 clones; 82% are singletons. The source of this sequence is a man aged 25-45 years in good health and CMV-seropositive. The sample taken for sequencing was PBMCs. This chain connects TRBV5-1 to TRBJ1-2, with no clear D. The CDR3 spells CASSPGGGYTF. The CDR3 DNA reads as TGCGCCAGCAGCCCAGGTGGTGGCTACACCTTC.